Reported below is one T cell receptor (beta chain). V lost 9 bases, J lost 0 bases, and 19 bases lay in between. Germline CDR1 MRHNA, CDR2 SNTAGT. The CDR3 contains 16 residues. The data originate from a study of cytomegalovirus exposure and HLA in healthy donors. The PCR contained 60 Vbeta and 13 Jbeta primers. In the original analysis: Unique TCR beta chains numbered 60 million to 100 million in a later analysis, with around 10 million shared. Repertoires were generated with immunoSEQ multiplex PCR, while TCRdb's copy carries only in-frame clones and drops some. Clone size and V and J calls were adopted from that table, with D and trimming inferred from the DNA. The sample carries 150,000 or so clones, about 80% recorded once.

The chain employs TRBV6-4 and TRBJ2-3, with D perhaps TRBD2 (5 bases). The receptor was isolated from a man aged 30 to 39 in good health and CMV-seropositive. Sequenced: PBMCs. This chain's CDR3 is CARSHIGDASTDTQYF. CDR3 in DNA: TGTGCCAGGAGTCATATCGGGGATGCTAGCACAGATACGCAGTATTTT.